This T cell receptor beta chain emerged from a study of human T cells and chemical hapten exposure (dated by TCRdb to about 2021). Study-wide context: The libraries were sequenced as a pool, and the TCR yield per sample differed mostly because of small variations in library volumes within the pool. Each blood RNA sample was used to sequence both TCR alpha and TCR beta chains. Peripheral blood TCR repertoire changes were tracked in vivo in alopecia patients during primary and secondary sensitization to the hapten diphenylcyclopropenone (DPC).

Points on this clonotype: Its antigen is unknown. Within one base of it there is no much larger clone, and no base qualities were kept.

The paper's findings and limits, for the study overall: DPC sensitization did not change the number of TCRs with a frequency above 1 in 1000, and there was no evidence of changes in global repertoire structure. Repeated subsampling changed both the strength of the expansion versus patch-test correlation and the threshold at which the correlation became significant.

Explained via the paper, the time point label denotes: healthy volunteer bleed at 2 weeks. Total RNA was isolated from unfractionated whole blood collected in Tempus Blood RNA tubes. About 5 healthy volunteers served as TCR sequencing controls and were bled at day 0, 2 weeks and 6 weeks. The library was generated by RACE. These reads were obtained on a NextSeq 500. Library preparation attached unique molecular identifiers to individual cDNA molecules for quantitative, reproducible TCR counting. The source study handled its data this way. A median of around 100,000 TCRs per sample was observed, with a range of about 20,000 to 690,600. V, J and CDR3 annotation of the TCR reads was performed with the Decombinator software suite. For the PS versus PT1 abundance plots, all samples were subsampled to the same number of TCRs (28,000). Expanded TCRs were defined as absent before sensitization and observed at least eight times at the 2-week time point. The raw public data were reprocessed by TCRdb itself: fastp quality trimming at Q25, MiXCR clonotype calling, in-frame beta chains only. Rows are combined by CDR3 protein, so each entry shows the most common genes and DNA. The V and J calls come from TCRdb's annotation, not from the publication. A total of tens of thousands of distinct CDR3 sequences appear in this sample, around 8.8% of them only once. About 3% of the sample goes to the ten largest clones.

From its cysteine to its phenylalanine, the CDR3 spans 14 amino acids. Just the 42-base CDR3 DNA is kept, in frame starting at base 1. CDR1 and CDR2 are read off the germline V gene as SGHTA and FQGNSA. The germline V end is reduced by 3 bases and the J end by 1 base; junction bases left unmatched: 1. The TCR comes from a female donor in good health. Some clones in this sample may be carry-over from other donors' samples. This chain is built from TRBV7-2 and TRBJ2-3; 7 junctional bases match TRBD2. Sequencing input: whole blood. At the DNA level, the sequence is TGTGCCAGCAGCTTCGCGGGAGGCACAGATACGCAGTATTTT. Its protein product is CASSFAGGTDTQYF.